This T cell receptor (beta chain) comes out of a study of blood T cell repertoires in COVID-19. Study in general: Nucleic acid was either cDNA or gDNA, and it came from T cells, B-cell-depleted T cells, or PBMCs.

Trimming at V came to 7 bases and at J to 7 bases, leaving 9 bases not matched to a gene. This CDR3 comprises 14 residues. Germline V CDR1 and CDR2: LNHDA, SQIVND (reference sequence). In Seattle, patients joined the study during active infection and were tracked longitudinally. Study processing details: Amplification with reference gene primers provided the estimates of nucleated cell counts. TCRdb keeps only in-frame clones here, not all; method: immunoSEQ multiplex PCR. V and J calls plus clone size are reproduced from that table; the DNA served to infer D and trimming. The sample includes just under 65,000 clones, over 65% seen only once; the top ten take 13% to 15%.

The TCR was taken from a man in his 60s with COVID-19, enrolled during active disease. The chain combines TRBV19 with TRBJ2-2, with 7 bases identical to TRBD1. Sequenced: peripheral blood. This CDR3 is CASKQRGQGGELFF. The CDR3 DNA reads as TGTGCCAGTAAACAAAGGGGGCAAGGCGGGGAGCTGTTTTTT.